The 19 T cell receptor beta chains reported below all come from one sample, sequenced in a study of blood T cells in healthy people across ages. A second 7 to 11 cycle PCR used barcoded and J-beta primers. TCRdb passed the 5' RACE reads through MiXCR, listing each CDR3 protein once. The sample lists about a million distinct CDR3 sequences, just over 50% occurring once. The sequencing input was blood. Source of these receptors: a woman in her sixties in good health.

This clonotype appeared once. The CDR3 sequence: CASSFPPENTEAFF. Here the CDR3 DNA reads TGTGCCAGCAGCTTTCCCCCGGAAAACACTGAAGCTTTCTTT. This sequence joins TRBV5-6 and TRBJ1-1, with D unclear. Trimming removed 2 bases at V and 2 bases at J, with 10 bases between. CDR1 SGHDT and CDR2 YYEEEE come from the germline V gene. The CDR3 runs to 14 residues.

This clonotype was seen a single time. V usage is TRBV6-5 and J usage is TRBJ1-4, with 8 bases fitting TRBD1. Germline CDR1 MNHEY, CDR2 SVGAGI. The CDR3 is 15 residues long. V shed 6 bases and J 7 bases; nucleotides not matched to a gene: 10. CDR3 region: CASRETGGSGEKLFF. The CDR3 nucleotides read TGTGCCAGCAGGGAAACAGGGGGGAGTGGTGAAAAACTGTTTTTT.

The CDR3 DNA reads TGTGCCAGCAGTGCCACCGGGACCCCAAAAGAGACCCAGTACTTC. This codes for CASSATGTPKETQYF. The chain couples TRBV6-1 to TRBJ2-5; D might be TRBD1 or TRBD2, each matching 5 bases. The CDR3 is 15 residues long. Trimming stripped 4 bases from V and 3 bases from J, with 15 bases between. The germline gives CDR1 MNHNS, CDR2 SASEGT.

The chain combines TRBV19 with TRBJ2-4; weak D call: TRBD1 (6 bases). The end of the DNA aligns better with TRBJ2-7, so the J call may be wrong. CDR1 and CDR2 from the germline V gene are LNHDA and SQIVND (reference sequence). The CDR3 extends over 14 amino acids. The CDR3 sequence is CASQNREYPYEQYF. The CDR3 DNA is TGTGCCAGCCAAAACAGGGAGTATCCATACGAGCAGTACTTC.

This chain's CDR3 is CAIREDGANVLTF. The CDR3 DNA reads TGTGCCATCAGGGAGGATGGGGCCAACGTCCTGACTTTC. The J gene is TRBJ2-6, the V gene TRBV10-3; the D gene is possibly TRBD2 (5 bases). CDR1 is ENHRY, CDR2 SYGVKD, per germline. V shed 6 bases and J shed 3 bases, with 6 bases lying between them. CDR3 length equals 13 residues.

The sample holds many counts of this clonotype. The chain joins TRBV7-9 to TRBJ2-5; D might be TRBD2 (5 bases). This CDR3 region has 16 residues. Between the trimmed V and J ends, which lost 2 bases and 1 base, there was a span of 14 bases. Germline loops: CDR1 SEHNR, CDR2 FQNEAQ (reference sequence). CDR3 sequence: CASSLSVGGSQETQYF. As DNA, the CDR3 is TGTGCCAGCAGCTTATCGGTAGGAGGTAGCCAAGAGACCCAGTACTTC.

This sequence joins TRBV5-1 and TRBJ2-3; maybe TRBD2 (5 bases). This CDR3 comprises 14 residues. The germline V gene encodes CDR1 SGHRS and CDR2 YFSETQ. The V gene lost 1 base and the J gene lost 4 bases, with 10 bases spanning the gap. The CDR3 DNA reads TGCGCCAGCAGCTTGTCCAGGACTGCAGATACGCAGTATTTT. Translating it yields CASSLSRTADTQYF.

This clonotype was seen once. The V gene is TRBV11-2, the J gene TRBJ2-1; 9 nucleotides match TRBD2. CDR1 is SGHAT and CDR2 is FQNNGV in the germline V gene. The CDR3 totals 16 residues. V shed 3 bases, J shed 0 bases, and the junction held 3 bases outside the gene matches. DNA for the CDR3: TGTGCCAGCAGCTTCTTTAGCGGGAGCTCCTACAATGAGCAGTTCTTC. Protein: CASSFFSGSSYNEQFF.

The V and J genes are TRBV6-5 and TRBJ1-5; D may be TRBD1 (6 bases). Germline-derived CDR1 and CDR2 are MNHEY and SVGAGI. This CDR3 contains 15 residues. The V and J ends lost 9 bases and 3 bases respectively, with 18 bases between them. Written as DNA, the CDR3 is TGTGCCAGTAGCCCAATGCCAGGGGACAATCAGCCCCAGCATTTT. The encoded protein is CASSPMPGDNQPQHF.

The V gene is TRBV29-1, the J gene TRBJ2-1, with TRBD2 identical over 8 bases. This CDR3 contains 13 residues. V was pared by 3 bases and J by 9 bases, with 7 bases of the junction left unmatched. CDR1 SQVTM and CDR2 ANQGSEA come from the germline V gene. The chain's CDR3 is CSVDLTGGSEQFF. The DNA of the CDR3 is TGCAGCGTTGATTTAACGGGAGGGAGTGAGCAGTTCTTC.

A few counts support this clonotype. This chain links TRBV5-1 with TRBJ2-3, with D uncertain. The CDR3 is 14 residues long. CDR1 is SGHRS and CDR2 is YFSETQ in the germline V gene. The V gene lost 7 bases and the J gene lost 0 bases, with 12 bases spanning the gap. The chain's CDR3 is CASFSGGSTDTQYF. In nucleotides, the CDR3 is TGCGCCAGCTTTTCGGGCGGAAGCACAGATACGCAGTATTTT.

As for this clonotype: Germline and junction disagree at one end, which may indicate a read error. The chain carries TRBV9 and TRBJ2-5; no clear D gene. There are 12 residues in the CDR3. CDR1 and CDR2 (germline): SGDLS, YYNGEE. The CDR3 DNA sequence: TGTGCCAGCGGCGTTAACCAAGAGACCCAGTACTTC. This sequence encodes CASGVNQETQYF.

There are a few counts of this clonotype. The chain joins TRBV20-1 to TRBJ2-1; D possibly corresponds to TRBD2 (6 bases). Trimming shortened V by 1 base and J by 7 bases, and 11 bases separated the two germline ends. This CDR3 region has 13 residues. CDR1 DFQATT and CDR2 SNEGSKA come from the germline V gene (reference sequence). The CDR3 sequence is CSARGGMGNEQFF. The CDR3 DNA sequence: TGCAGTGCTAGAGGCGGGATGGGGAATGAGCAGTTCTTC.

The chain has TRBV11-2 and TRBJ2-1, with a weak D call TRBD1 (5 bases). The better agreement between TRBJ2-7 and the DNA end casts doubt on the J call. The germline V gene has CDR1 SGHAT and CDR2 FQNNGV. The CDR3 covers 18 residues. CDR3 region: CASRSKQPGISSYNEQYF. The CDR3, as DNA: TGTGCCAGCAGGAGCAAACAGCCAGGGATAAGCTCCTACAATGAGCAGTACTTC.

The chain joins TRBV7-8 to TRBJ2-5; either TRBD1 or TRBD2 may fit D (5 bases each). The J call is in doubt because the DNA end fits TRBJ2-7 better. Germline V gene sequence: CDR1 SGHVS, CDR2 FQNEAQ. The CDR3 spans 17 residues. The CDR3 coding sequence is TGTGCCAGCAGCTTAGCCGCCCGGGGCACCCTGTGGGTCGAGCAGTACTTC. Protein: CASSLAARGTLWVEQYF.

The chain uses TRBV12-3 or TRBV12-4 and TRBJ2-3; 11 nucleotides agree with TRBD2. With V trimmed by 5 bases and J by 2 bases, 9 bases remained unmatched. The CDR3 is made up of 17 amino acids. The DNA of the CDR3 is TGTGCCAGCAGTCCCTCGCGACTAGCGGGAACCACAGATACGCAGTATTTT. This gives the protein CASSPSRLAGTTDTQYF.

This clonotype was seen a single time. A much larger clone is a single base away; this may be a read error. This chain uses TRBV29-1 with TRBJ2-3; 8 nucleotides agree with TRBD2. The trim removed 0 bases at V and 3 bases at J, leaving 8 bases unmatched. The CDR3 loop spans 16 amino acids. Per the germline V gene, CDR1 is SQVTM and CDR2 is ANQGSEA. The CDR3 sequence: CSVEDRVSGTTDTQYF. For the CDR3, the DNA is TGCAGCGTTGAAGATCGAGTTAGCGGGACAACAGATACGCAGTATTTT.

Notes on this clonotype: A much larger clonotype is one base distant, so this may be a read error. The chain links TRBV5-6 to TRBJ1-5, with TRBD1 as a possible D gene (5 bases). Germline V gene sequence: CDR1 SGHDT, CDR2 YYEEEE. V shed 6 bases and J shed 4 bases, with 14 bases lying between them. The CDR3 length is 14 residues. DNA for the CDR3: TGTGCCAGCAACCAAGGGAGGGGAAATCAGCCCCAGCATTTT. It translates to CASNQGRGNQPQHF.

For this clonotype: A much larger clone differs from this one at a single base, so this may be a read error. V is TRBV20-1 and J is TRBJ2-4; tentative D call: TRBD1 (6 bases). CDR3 size: 14 residues. V lost 3 bases and J 2 bases, leaving 11 bases between the germline ends. The V gene's germline CDR1 is DFQATT and CDR2 SNEGSKA (reference sequence). The chain's CDR3 is CSARDSITKNIQYF. The CDR3 DNA follows: TGCAGTGCTAGGGACAGTATAACCAAAAACATTCAGTACTTC.